This T cell receptor beta chain stems from a study of Graves' ophthalmopathy and Graves' hyperthyroidism. Overall study results and limits: It was with about 71% sensitivity and approximately 75% specificity that the model predicted ophthalmopathy progression.

Trimming took 1 base from V and 5 from J, leaving 18 bases between them. Germline V lookup: CDR1 MNHEY, CDR2 SMNVEV (reference sequence). CDR3 length: 16 amino acids. The sample holds many counts of this clonotype. The antigen is unknown. RNA served as the template for amplifying TCR beta CDR3 regions. Investigators did first-round RT-PCR with HTBI primers, then second-round multiplex PCR. TCRdb independently ran MiXCR on the multiplex PCR reads; one entry per CDR3 protein. This table holds just over 600,000 distinct CDR3 sequences, 22% found once. The sequence was collected from a woman aged 18-29 years with stable Graves' hyperthyroidism. Some clones in this sample may be carry-over from other donors' samples. Source material: peripheral blood. The genes are TRBV27 and TRBJ2-7; a possible D gene is TRBD1 (6 bases). The CDR3 region is CASSLFAEQGRHEQYF. The CDR3, as DNA: TGTGCCAGCAGTTTATTCGCAGAGCAGGGGCGACACGAGCAGTACTTC.